This T cell receptor beta chain was captured by sequencing in a study of shared clonotypes between healthy human individuals. TCRdb keeps only in-frame clones here, not all; method: immunoSEQ multiplex PCR. Of 2 million to 2.5 million clones listed, approximately 95% are singletons. The sequence derives from a man younger than 30 in good health. Input material: naive CD4+ T cells sorted from blood. Described subset: CD45RA+ positively selected.

CDR3 sequence: CASRADGARSQYF. The CDR3 coding sequence is TGTGCCAGTAGGGCGGACGGTGCTAGATCCCAGTACTTC. The chain joins TRBV19 to TRBJ2-5; D gene uncertain. From germline, CDR1 is LNHDA and CDR2 SQIVND (reference sequence). Trimming left V 6 bases short and J 9 bases short, with 17 bases between. The CDR3 spans 13 residues.